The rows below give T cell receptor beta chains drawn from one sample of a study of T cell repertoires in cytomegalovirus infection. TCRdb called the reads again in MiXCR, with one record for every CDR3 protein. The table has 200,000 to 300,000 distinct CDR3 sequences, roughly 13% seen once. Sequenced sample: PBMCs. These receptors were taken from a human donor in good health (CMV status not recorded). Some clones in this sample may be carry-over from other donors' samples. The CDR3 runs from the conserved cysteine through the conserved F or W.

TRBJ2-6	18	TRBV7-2	CASSLPKPPNSGANVLTF
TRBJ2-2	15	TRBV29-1	CSVTSQNSDTGELFF
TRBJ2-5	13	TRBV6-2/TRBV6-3	CASTPGQQETQYF
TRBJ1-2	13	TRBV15	CATSRRQGVGYTF
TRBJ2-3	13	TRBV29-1	CSVDAGGTDTQYF
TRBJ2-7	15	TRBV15	CATSRSPGQGSEQYF
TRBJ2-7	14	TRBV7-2	CASSNSGSADEQYF
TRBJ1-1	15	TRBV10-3	CAINPTEGMNTEAFF
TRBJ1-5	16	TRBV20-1	CSARVKGQGINQPQHF
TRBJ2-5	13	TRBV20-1	CSATQGARETQYF
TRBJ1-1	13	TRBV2	CASSEWGSTEAFF
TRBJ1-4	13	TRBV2	CASNSRDDEKLFF
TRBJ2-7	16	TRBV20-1	CSASHKGLAESYEQYF
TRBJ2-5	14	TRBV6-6	CASSPSTSGETQYF
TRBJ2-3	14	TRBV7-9	CASSFSRHTDTQYF
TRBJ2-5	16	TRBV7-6	CASRPETGGRGETQYF
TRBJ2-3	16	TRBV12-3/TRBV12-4	CASTRLLLLLRDTQYF
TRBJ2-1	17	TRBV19	CASRASATSGNRNEQFF
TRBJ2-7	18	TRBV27	CASSYGTSGSGAPYEQYF
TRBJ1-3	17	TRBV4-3	CASSQTGGAVSGNTIYF
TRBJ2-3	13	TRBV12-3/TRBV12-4	CASSLVPQASQYF
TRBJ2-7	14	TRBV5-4	CASSSRAGLFEQYF
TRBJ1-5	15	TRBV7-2	CASSLIVGAEQPQHF
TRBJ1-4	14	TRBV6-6	CASSYGLGNEKLFF
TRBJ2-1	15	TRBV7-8	CASRHPSGNYNEQFF
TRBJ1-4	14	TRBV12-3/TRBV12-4	CASSRRGNGEKLFF
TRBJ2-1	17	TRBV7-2	CASSINLGGGPYNEQFF